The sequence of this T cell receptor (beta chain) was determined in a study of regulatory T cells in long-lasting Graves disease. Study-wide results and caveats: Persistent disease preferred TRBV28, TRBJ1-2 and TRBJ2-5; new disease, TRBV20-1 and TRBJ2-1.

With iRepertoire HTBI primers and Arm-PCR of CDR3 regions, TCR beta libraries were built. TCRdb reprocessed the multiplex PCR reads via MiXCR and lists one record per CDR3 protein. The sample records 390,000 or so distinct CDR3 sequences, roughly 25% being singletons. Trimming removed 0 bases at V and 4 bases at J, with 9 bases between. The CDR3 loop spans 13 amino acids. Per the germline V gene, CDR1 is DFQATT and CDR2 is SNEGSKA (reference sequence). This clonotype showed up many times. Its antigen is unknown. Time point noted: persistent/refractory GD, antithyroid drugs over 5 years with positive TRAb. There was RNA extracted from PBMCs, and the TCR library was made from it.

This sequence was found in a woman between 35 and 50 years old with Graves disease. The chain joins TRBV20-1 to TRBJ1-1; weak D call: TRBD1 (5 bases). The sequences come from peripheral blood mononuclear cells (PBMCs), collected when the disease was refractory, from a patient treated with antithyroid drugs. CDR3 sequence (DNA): TGCAGTGCTAGAGATCTCGGGGGCACTGAAGCTTTCTTT. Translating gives CSARDLGGTEAFF.